This T cell receptor (beta chain) was documented in a study of T cell responses to AZD1222 COVID-19 vaccine. Assay: immunoSEQ multiplex PCR; the TCRdb copy retains only in-frame clones and omits some. The sample has 110,000 or so clones; just under 90% are singletons. Germline trimming cut 3 bases from V and 2 bases from J; bases unmatched to any gene: 7. Germline CDR1 reads SGHAT; CDR2 reads FQDESV (reference sequence). The CDR3 consists of 16 residues. The material was peripheral blood, obtained on day 0 of AZD1222 vaccination. V is TRBV11-1 and J is TRBJ2-1, with TRBD2 matching over 7 bases. The TCR originated in an adult in good health. The CDR3 here is CASSLGGPSPYNEQFF. In DNA form, the CDR3 reads TGTGCCAGCAGCTTGGGAGGGCCTAGTCCCTACAATGAGCAGTTCTTC. The entire variable domain, with the rest obtained from reference TRBV11-1 and TRBJ2-1, is as follows: EAEVAQSPRYKITEKSQAVAFWCDPISGHATLYWYRQILGQGPELLVQFQDESVVDDSQLPKDRFSAERLKGVDSTLKIQPAELGDSAMYLCASSLGGPSPYNEQFFGPGTRLTVL.